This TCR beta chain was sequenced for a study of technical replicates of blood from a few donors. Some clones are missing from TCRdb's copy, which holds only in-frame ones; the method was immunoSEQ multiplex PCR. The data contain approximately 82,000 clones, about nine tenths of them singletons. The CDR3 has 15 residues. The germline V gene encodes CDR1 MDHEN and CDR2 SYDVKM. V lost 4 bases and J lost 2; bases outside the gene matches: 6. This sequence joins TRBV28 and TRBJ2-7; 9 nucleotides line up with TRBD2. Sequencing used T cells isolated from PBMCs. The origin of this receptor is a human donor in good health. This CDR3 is CASSSQGLATYEQYF. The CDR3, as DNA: TGTGCCAGCAGTTCCCAGGGACTAGCTACCTACGAGCAGTACTTC.